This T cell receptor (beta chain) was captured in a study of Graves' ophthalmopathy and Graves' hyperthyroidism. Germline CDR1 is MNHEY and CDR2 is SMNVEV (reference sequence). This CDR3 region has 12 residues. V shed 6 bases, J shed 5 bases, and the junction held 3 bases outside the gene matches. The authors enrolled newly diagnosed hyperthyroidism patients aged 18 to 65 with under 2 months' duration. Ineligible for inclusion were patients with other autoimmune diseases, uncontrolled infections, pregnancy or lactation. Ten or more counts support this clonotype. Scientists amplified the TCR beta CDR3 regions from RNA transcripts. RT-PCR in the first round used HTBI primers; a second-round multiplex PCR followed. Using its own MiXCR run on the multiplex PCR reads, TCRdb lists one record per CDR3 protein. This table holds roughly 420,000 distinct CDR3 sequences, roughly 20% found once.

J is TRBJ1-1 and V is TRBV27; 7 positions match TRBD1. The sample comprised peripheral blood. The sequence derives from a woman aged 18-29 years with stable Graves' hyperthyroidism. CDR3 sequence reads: CASRDRRTEAFF. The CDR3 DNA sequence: TGTGCCAGCAGGGACAGGCGTACTGAAGCTTTCTTT.